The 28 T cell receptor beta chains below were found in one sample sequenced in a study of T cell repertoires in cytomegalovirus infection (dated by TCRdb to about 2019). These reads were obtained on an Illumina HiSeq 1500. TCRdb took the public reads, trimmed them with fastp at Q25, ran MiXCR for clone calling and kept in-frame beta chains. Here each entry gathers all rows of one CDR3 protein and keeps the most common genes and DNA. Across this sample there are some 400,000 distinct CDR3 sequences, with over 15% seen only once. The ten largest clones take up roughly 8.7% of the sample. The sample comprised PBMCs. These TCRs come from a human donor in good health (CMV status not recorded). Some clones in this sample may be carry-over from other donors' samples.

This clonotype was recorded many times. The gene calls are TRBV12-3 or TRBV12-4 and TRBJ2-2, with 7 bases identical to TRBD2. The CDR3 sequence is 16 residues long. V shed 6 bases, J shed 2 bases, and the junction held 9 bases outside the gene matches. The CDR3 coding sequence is TGTGCCAGCAGCGCTCGGACTAGTGTCAACACCGGGGAGCTGTTTTTT. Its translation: CASSARTSVNTGELFF.

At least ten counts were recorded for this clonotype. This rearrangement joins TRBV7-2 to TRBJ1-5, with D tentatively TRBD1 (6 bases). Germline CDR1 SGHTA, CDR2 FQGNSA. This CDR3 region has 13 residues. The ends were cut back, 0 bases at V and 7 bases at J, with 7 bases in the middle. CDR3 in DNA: TGTGCCAGCAGCTTAGCGAGGGGGCAGCCCCAGCATTTT. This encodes CASSLARGQPQHF. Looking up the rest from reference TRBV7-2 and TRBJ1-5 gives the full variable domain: GAGVSQSPSNKVTEKGKDVELRCDPISGHTALYWYRQSLGQGLEFLIYFQGNSAPDKSGLPSDRFSAERTGGSVSTLTIQRTQQEDSAVYLCASSLARGQPQHFGDGTRLSIL.

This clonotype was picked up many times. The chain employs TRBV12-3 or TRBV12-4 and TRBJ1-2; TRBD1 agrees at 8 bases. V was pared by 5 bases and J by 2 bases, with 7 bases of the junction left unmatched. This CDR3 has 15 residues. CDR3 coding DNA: TGTGCCAGCAGTATACCGAGGACAGGGAACTATGGCTACACCTTC. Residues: CASSIPRTGNYGYTF.

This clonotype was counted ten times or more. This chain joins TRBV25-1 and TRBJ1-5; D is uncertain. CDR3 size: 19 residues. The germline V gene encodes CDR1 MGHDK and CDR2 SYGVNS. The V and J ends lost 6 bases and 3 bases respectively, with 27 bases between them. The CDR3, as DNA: TGTGCCAGCAGATATGTCGCCAGCCCAACGGCAGAAACCAATCAGCCCCAGCATTTT. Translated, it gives CASRYVASPTAETNQPQHF.

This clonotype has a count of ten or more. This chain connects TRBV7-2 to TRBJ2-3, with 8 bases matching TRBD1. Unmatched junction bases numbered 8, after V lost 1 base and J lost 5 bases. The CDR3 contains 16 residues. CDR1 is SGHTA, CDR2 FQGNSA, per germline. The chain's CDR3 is CASSLVSTGAQDTQYF. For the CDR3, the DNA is TGTGCCAGCAGCTTAGTTTCGACAGGGGCGCAAGATACGCAGTATTTT.

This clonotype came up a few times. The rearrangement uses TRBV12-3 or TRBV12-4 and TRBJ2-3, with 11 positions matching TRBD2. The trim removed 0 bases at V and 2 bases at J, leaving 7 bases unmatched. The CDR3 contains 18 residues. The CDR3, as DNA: TGTGCCAGCAGTTTAGCGCGGGCTAGCGGGGGGATCACAGATACGCAGTATTTT. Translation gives CASSLARASGGITDTQYF.

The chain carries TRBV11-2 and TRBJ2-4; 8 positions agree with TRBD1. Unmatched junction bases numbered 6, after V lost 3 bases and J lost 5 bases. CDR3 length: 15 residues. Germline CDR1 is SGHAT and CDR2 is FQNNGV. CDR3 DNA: TGTGCCAGCAGCTTTAGCCCGACAGGGGAAAACATTCAGTACTTC. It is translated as CASSFSPTGENIQYF. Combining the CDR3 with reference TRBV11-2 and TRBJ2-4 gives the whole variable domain EAGVAQSPRYKIIEKRQSVAFWCNPISGHATLYWYQQILGQGPKLLIQFQNNGVVDDSQLPKDRFSAERLKGVDSTLKIQPAKLEDSAVYLCASSFSPTGENIQYFGAGTRLSVL.

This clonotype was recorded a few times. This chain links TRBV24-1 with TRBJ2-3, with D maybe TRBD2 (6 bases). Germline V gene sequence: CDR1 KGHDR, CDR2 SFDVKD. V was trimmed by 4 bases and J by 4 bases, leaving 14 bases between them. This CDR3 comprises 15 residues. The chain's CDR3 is CATSEAGRSADTQYF. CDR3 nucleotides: TGTGCCACCAGTGAGGCGGGGAGAAGCGCAGATACGCAGTATTTT.

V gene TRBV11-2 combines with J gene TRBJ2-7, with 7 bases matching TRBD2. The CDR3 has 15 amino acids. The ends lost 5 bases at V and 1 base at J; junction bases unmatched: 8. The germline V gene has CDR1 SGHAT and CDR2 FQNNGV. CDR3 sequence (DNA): TGTGCCAGCAGCCAACTGCGGGAGACTTCCTACGAGCAGTACTTC. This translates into CASSQLRETSYEQYF.

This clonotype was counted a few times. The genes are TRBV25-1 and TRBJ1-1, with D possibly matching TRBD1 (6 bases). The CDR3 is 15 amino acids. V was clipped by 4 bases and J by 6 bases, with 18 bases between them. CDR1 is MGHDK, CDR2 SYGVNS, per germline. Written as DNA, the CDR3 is TGTGCCAGCAGTGGTCTCCCAACAGGGCGCGCTGAAGCTTTCTTT. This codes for CASSGLPTGRAEAFF.

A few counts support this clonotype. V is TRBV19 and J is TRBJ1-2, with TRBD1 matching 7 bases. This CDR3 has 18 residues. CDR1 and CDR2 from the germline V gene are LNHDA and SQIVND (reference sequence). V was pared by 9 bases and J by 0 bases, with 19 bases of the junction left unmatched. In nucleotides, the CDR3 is TGTGCCAGCCCAGAGGCCCCCAAGGGGGCTAGAGCTAACTATGGCTACACCTTC. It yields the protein CASPEAPKGARANYGYTF.

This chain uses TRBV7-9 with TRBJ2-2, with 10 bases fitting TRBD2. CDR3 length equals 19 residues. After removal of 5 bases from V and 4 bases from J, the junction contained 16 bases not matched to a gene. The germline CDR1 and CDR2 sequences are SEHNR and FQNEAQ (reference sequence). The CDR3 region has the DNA TGTGCCAGCAGCAAAAAAGACTCACGAGCGGGAGGGCCCACCGGGGAGCTGTTTTTT. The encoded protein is CASSKKDSRAGGPTGELFF.

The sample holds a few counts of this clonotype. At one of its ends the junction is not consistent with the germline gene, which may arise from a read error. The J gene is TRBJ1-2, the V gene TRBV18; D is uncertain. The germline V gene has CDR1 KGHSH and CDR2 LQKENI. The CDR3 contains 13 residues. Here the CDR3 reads CASPPPLAYGYTF. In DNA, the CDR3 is TGTGCCAGCCCACCCCCGTTAGCCTATGGCTACACCTTC.

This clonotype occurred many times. CDR3 in DNA: TGCAGTGCTAGAGAGCAGGGTTTTATGTCACCCCTCCACTTT. This encodes CSAREQGFMSPLHF. The rearrangement joins TRBV20-1 to TRBJ1-6; D perhaps matches TRBD1 (5 bases). Germline CDR1 DFQATT, CDR2 SNEGSKA (reference sequence). The CDR3 spans 14 residues. Deletions cut 0 bases from V and 10 bases from J, with 13 bases between.

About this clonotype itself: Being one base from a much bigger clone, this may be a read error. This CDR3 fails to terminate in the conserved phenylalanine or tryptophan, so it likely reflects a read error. CDR3 residues: CASSHGIGSQPQHY. CDR3 sequence (DNA): TGTGCCAGCAGTCACGGGATAGGGTCTCAGCCCCAGCATTAT. The J gene is TRBJ1-5, the V gene TRBV12-3 or TRBV12-4, with no clear D. The CDR3 covers 14 residues. The germline V and J ends were trimmed by 5 bases and 6 bases, with 14 bases remaining between them.

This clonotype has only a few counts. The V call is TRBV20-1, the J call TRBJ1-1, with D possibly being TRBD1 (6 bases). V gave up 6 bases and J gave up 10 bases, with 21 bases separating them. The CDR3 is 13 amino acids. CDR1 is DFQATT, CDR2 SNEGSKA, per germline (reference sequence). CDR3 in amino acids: CSARGWGQGGAFF. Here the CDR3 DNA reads TGCAGTGCCCGGGGTTGGGGGCAAGGAGGAGCTTTCTTT.

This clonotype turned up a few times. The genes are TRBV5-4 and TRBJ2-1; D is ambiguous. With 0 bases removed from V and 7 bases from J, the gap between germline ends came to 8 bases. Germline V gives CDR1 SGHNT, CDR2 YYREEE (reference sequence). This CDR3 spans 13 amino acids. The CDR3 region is CASSLVAANEQFF. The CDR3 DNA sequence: TGTGCCAGCAGCTTGGTTGCCGCGAATGAGCAGTTCTTC.

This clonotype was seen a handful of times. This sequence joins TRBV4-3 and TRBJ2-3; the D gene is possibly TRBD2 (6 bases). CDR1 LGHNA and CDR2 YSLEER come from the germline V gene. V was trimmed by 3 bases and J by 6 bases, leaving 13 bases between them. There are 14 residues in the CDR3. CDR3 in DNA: TGCGCCAGCAGCCAGGGACTGACGGGGGATACGCAGTATTTT. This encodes CASSQGLTGDTQYF.

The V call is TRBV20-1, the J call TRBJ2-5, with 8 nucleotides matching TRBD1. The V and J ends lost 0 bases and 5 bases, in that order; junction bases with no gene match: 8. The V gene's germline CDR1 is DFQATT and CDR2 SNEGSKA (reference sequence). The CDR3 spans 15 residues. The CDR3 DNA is TGCAGTGCTAGAGATGCAGGGGGCCTAGGGGAGACCCAGTACTTC. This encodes CSARDAGGLGETQYF.

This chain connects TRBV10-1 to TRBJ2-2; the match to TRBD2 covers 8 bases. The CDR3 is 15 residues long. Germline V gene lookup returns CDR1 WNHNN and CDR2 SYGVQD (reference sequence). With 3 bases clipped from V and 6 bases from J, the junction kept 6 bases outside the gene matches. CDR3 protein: CASSEAGTRAGELFF. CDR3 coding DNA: TGCGCCAGCAGTGAAGCGGGGACTAGAGCCGGGGAGCTGTTTTTT.

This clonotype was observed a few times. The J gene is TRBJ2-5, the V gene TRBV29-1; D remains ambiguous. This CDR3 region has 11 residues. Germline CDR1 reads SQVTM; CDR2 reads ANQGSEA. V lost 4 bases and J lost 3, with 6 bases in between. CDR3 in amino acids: CSVVSEETQYF. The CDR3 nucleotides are TGCAGCGTTGTATCCGAAGAGACCCAGTACTTC.

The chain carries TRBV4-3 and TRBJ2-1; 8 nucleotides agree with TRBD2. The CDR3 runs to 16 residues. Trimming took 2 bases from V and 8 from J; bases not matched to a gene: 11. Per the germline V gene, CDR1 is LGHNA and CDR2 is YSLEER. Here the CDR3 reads CASSQSAGDPGYEQFF. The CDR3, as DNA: TGCGCCAGCAGCCAATCAGCGGGAGACCCGGGGTATGAGCAGTTCTTC.

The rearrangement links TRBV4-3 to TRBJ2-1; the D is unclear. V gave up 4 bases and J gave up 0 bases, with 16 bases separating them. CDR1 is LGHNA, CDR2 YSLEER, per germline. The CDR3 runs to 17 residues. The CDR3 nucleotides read TGCGCCAGCAGCCCAAGACTTGCGGCGAGCTCCTACAATGAGCAGTTCTTC. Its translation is CASSPRLAASSYNEQFF.

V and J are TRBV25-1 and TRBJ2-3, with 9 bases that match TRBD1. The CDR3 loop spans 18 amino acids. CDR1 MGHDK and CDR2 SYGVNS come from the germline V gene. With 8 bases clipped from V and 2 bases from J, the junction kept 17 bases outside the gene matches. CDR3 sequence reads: CASGRPDVQGALTDTQYF. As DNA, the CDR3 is TGTGCCAGCGGGCGGCCGGACGTACAGGGGGCCCTCACAGATACGCAGTATTTT.

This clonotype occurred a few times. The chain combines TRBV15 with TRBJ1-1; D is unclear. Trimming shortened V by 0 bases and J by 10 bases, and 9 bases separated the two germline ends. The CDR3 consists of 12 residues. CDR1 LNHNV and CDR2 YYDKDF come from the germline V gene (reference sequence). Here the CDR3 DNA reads TGTGCCACCAGCAGAGATACCGAGGGAGCTTTCTTT. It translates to CATSRDTEGAFF.

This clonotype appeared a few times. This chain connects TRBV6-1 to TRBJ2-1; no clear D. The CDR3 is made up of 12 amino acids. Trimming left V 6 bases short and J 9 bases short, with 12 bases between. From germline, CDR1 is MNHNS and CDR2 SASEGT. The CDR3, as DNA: TGTGCCAGCAGCCAGACCCAGCGTGAGCAGTTCTTC. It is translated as CASSQTQREQFF.

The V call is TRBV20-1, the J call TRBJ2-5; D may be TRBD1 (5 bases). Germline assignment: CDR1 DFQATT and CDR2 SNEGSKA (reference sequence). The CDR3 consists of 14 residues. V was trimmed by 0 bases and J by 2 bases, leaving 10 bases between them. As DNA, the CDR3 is TGCAGTGCTAGAGAGCAGGGAAGGCAAGAGACCCAGTACTTC. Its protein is CSAREQGRQETQYF.

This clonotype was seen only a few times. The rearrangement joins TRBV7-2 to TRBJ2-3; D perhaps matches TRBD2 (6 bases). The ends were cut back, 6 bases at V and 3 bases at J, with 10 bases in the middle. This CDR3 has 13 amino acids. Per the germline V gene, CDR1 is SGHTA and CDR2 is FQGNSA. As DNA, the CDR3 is TGTGCCAGCAGGTGGGGGGTGACAGATACGCAGTATTTT. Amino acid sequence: CASRWGVTDTQYF.